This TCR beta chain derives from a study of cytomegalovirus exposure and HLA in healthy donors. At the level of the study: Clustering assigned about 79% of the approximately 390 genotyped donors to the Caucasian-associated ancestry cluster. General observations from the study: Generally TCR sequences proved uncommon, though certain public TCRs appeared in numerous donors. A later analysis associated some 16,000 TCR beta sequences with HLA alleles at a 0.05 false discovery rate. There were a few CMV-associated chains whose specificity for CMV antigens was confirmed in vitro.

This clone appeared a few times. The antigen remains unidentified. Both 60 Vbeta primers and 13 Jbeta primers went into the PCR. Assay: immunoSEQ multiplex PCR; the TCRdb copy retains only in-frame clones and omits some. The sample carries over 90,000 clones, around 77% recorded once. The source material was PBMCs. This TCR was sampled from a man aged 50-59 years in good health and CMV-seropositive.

The CDR3 here is CASYAPGQGAYEQYF. The CDR3 region has the DNA TGTGCCAGCTATGCCCCCGGACAGGGGGCCTACGAGCAGTACTTC. This sequence joins TRBV28 and TRBJ2-7, with 10 bases aligning to TRBD1. Trimming removed 8 bases from V and 2 bases from J; junction bases left unmatched: 9. There are 15 residues in the CDR3. Germline loops: CDR1 MDHEN, CDR2 SYDVKM.